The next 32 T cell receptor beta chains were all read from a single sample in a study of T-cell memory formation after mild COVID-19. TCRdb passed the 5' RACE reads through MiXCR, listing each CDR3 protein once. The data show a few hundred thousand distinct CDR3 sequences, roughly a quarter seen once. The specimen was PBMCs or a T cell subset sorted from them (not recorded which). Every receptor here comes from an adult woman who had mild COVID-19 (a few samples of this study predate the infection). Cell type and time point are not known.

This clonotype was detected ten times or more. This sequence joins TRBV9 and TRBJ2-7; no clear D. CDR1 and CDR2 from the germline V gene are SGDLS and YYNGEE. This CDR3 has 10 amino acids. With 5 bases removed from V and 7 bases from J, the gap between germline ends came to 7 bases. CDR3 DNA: TGTGCCAGCAGGTGGGGTGAGCAGTACTTC. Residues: CASRWGEQYF.

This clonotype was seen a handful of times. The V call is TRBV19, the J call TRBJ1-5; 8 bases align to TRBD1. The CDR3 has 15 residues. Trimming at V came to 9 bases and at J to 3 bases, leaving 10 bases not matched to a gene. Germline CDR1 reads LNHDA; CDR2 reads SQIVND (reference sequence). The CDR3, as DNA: TGTGCCAGCCGTCGCCAGGACAGGGACAATCAGCCCCAGCATTTT. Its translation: CASRRQDRDNQPQHF.

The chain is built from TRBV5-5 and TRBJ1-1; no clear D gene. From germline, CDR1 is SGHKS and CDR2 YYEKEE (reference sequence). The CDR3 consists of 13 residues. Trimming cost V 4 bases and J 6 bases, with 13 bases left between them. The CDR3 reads CASSPGLHSEAFF. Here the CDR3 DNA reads TGTGCCAGCAGCCCTGGACTTCATTCTGAAGCTTTCTTT.

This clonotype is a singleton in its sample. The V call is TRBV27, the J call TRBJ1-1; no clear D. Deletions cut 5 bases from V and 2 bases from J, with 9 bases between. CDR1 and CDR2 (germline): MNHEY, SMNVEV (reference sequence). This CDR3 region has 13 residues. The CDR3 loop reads CASSINRNTEAFF. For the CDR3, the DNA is TGTGCCAGCAGTATAAACCGAAACACTGAAGCTTTCTTT.

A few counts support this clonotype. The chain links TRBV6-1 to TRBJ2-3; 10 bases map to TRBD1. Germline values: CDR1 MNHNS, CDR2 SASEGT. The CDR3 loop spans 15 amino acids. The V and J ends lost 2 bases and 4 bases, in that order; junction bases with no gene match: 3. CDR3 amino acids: CASSESGTGADTQYF. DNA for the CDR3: TGTGCCAGCAGTGAATCCGGGACAGGGGCAGATACGCAGTATTTT.

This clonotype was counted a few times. CDR3 residues: CASSLAGTRSSYEQYF. The CDR3 nucleotides are TGCGCCAGCAGCTTGGCCGGGACTCGGAGCTCCTACGAGCAGTACTTC. The chain uses TRBV5-1 and TRBJ2-7; maybe TRBD2 (6 bases). Trimming stripped 0 bases from V and 0 bases from J, with 13 bases between. The CDR3 has 16 amino acids. Germline V gives CDR1 SGHRS, CDR2 YFSETQ.

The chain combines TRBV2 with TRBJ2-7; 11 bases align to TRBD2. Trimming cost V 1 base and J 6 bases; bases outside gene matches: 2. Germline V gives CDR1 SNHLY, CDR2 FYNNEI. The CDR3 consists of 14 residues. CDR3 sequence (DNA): TGTGCCAGCAGTGAAGTTCTAGCGGGAGGCGAGCAGTACTTC. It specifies CASSEVLAGGEQYF.

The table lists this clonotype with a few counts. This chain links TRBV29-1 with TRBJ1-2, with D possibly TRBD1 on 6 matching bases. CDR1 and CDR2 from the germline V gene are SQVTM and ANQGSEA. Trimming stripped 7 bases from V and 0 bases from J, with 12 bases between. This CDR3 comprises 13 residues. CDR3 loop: CSATGTSNYGYTF. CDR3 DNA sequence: TGCAGCGCCACAGGGACGTCTAACTATGGCTACACCTTC.

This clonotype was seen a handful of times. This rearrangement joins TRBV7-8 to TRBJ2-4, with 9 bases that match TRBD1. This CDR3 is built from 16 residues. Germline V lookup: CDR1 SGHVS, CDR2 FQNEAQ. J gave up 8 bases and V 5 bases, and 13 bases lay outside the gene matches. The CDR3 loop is CASSTTTGGPGHIQYF. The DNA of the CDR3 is TGTGCCAGCAGCACGACCACAGGGGGCCCAGGACACATTCAGTACTTC.

CDR3 sequence reads: CSARIQGSEQYF. CDR3 sequence (DNA): TGCAGTGCTAGAATTCAGGGTTCCGAGCAGTACTTC. V is TRBV20-1 and J is TRBJ2-7; maybe TRBD1 (5 bases). Per the germline V gene, CDR1 is DFQATT and CDR2 is SNEGSKA (reference sequence). The CDR3 loop spans 12 amino acids. V dropped 2 bases and J dropped 6 bases, with 11 bases sitting between them.

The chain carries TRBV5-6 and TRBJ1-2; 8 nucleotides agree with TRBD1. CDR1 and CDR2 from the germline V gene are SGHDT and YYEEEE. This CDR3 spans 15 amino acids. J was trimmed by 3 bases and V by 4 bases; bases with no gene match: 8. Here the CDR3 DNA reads TGTGCCAGCAGCCTCGGACAGGGTCCGTACTATGGCTACACCTTC. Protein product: CASSLGQGPYYGYTF.

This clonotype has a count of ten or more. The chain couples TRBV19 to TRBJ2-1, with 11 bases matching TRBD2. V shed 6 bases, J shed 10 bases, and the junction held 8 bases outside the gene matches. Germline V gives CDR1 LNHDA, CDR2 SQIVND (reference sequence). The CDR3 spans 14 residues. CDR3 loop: CASSGGLAEWEQFF. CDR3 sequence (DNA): TGTGCCAGTAGCGGGGGACTAGCGGAGTGGGAGCAGTTCTTC.

The DNA of the CDR3 is TGTGCCAGCAGTTTCGAGGCCTACGGTGAAGCTTTCTTT. This translates into CASSFEAYGEAFF. The V and J genes are TRBV27 and TRBJ1-1, with D unclear. V gave up 3 bases and J gave up 7 bases, with 12 bases separating them. Germline CDR1 and CDR2: MNHEY and SMNVEV (reference sequence). The CDR3 consists of 13 residues.

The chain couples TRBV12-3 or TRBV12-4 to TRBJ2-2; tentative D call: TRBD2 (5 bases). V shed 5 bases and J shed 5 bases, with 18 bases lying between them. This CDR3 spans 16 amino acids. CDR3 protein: CASSPAELPGTGELFF. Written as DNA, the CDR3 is TGTGCCAGCAGTCCAGCAGAACTCCCGGGAACCGGGGAGCTGTTTTTT.

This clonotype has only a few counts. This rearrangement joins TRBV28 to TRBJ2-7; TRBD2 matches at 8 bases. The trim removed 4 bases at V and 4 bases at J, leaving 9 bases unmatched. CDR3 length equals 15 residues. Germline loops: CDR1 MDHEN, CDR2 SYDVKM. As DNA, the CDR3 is TGTGCCAGCAGTTCACCTAGCGGGCTTGAGTACGAGCAGTACTTC. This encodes CASSSPSGLEYEQYF.

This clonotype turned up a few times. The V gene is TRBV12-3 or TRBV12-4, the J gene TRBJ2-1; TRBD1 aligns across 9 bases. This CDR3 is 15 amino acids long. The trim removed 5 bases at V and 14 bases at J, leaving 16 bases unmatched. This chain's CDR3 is CASSVSGTGPLVEFF. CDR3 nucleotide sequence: TGTGCCAGCAGTGTCTCCGGGACAGGGCCCCTAGTAGAGTTCTTC.

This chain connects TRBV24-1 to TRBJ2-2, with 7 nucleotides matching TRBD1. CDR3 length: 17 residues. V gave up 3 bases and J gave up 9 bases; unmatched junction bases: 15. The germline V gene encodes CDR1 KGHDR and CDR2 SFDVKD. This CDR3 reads CATSDHSLGQVAWELFF. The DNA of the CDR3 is TGTGCCACCAGTGATCACTCCCTCGGACAGGTTGCCTGGGAGCTGTTTTTT.

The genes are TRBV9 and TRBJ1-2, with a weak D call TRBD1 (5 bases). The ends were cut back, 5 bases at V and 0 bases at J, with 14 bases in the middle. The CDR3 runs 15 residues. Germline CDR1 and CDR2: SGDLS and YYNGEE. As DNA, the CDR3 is TGTGCCAGCAGTTCCGGGGGTGCGGCTAACTATGGCTACACCTTC. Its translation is CASSSGGAANYGYTF.

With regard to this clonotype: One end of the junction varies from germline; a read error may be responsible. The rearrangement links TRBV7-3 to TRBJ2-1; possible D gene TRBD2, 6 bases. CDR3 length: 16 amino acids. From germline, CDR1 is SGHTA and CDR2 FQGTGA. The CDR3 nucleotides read TGTACCAGCAGCTTAATTGGGGGGAGCTCCTACAATGAGCAGTTCTTC. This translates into CTSSLIGGSSYNEQFF. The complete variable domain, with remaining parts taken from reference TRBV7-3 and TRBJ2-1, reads GAGVSQTPSNKVTEKGKYVELRCDPISGHTALYWYRQSLGQGPEFLIYFQGTGAADDSGLPNDRFFAVRPEGSVSTLKIQRTERGDSAVYLCTSSLIGGSSYNEQFFGPGTRLTVL.

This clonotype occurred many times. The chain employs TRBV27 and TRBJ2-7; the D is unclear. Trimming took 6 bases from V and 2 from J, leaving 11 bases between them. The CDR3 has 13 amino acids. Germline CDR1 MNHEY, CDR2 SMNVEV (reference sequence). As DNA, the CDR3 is TGTGCCAGCAGCTTCGGGTCCGCCTACGAGCAGTACTTC. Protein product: CASSFGSAYEQYF.

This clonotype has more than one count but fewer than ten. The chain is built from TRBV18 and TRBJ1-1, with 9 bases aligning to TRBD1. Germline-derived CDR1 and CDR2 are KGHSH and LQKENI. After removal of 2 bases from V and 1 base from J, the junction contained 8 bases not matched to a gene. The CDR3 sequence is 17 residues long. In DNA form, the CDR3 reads TGTGCCAGCTCACCAAATACAGGGGGCGCAGGGAACACTGAAGCTTTCTTT. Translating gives CASSPNTGGAGNTEAFF.

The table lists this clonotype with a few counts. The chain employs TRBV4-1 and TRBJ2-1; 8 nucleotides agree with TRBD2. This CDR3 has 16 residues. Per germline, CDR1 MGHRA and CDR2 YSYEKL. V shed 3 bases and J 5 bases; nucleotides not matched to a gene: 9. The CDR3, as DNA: TGCGCCAGCAGCCATTTCGGAGGCGGGGGGCACAATGAGCAGTTCTTC. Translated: CASSHFGGGGHNEQFF.

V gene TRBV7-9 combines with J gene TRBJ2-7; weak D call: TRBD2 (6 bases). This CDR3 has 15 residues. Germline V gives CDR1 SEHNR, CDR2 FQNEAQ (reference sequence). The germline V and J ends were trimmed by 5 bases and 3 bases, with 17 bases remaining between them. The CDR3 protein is CASSRPGTVVYEQYF. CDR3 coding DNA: TGTGCCAGCAGCCGACCCGGGACTGTTGTCTACGAGCAGTACTTC.

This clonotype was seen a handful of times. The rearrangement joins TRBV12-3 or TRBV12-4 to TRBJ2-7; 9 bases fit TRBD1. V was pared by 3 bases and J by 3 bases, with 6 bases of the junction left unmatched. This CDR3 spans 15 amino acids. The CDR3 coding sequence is TGTGCCAGCAGTTTTAGGGGACAGGGCAGCTACGAGCAGTACTTC. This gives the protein CASSFRGQGSYEQYF.

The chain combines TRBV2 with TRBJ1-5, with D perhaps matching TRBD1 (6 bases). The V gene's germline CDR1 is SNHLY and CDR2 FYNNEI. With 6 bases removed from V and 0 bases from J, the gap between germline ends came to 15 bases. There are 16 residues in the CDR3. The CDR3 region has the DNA TGTGCCAGCAGGCGAGGGGGGGGAAATAGCAATCAGCCCCAGCATTTT. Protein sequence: CASRRGGGNSNQPQHF.

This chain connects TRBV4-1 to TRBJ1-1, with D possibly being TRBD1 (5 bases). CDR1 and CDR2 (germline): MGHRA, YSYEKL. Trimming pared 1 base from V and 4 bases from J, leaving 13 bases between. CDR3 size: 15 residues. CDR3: CASSQGFRAGTEAFF. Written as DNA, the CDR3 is TGCGCCAGCAGCCAAGGTTTCAGGGCGGGCACTGAAGCTTTCTTT.

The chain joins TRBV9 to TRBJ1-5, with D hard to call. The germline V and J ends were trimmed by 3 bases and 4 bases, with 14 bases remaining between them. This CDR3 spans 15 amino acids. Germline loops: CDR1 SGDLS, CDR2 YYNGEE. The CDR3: CASSGSGVGNQPQHF. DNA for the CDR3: TGTGCCAGCAGCGGTTCTGGGGTGGGAAATCAGCCCCAGCATTTT.

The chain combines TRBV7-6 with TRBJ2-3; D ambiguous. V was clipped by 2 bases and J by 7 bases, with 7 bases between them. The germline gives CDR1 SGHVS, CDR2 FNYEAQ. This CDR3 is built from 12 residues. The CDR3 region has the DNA TGTGCCAGCAGCTTAAAGGGAAATACGCAGTATTTT. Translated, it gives CASSLKGNTQYF.

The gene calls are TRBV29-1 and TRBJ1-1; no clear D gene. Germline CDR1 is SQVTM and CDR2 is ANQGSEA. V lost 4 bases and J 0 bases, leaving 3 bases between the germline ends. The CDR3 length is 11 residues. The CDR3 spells CSVVLNTEAFF. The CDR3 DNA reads TGCAGCGTTGTGCTGAACACTGAAGCTTTCTTT.

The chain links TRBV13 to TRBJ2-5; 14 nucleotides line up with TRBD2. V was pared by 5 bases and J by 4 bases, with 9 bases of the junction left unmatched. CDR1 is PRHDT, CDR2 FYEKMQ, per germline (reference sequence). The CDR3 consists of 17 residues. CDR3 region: CASSPFFGTSGRETQYF. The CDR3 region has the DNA TGTGCCAGCAGCCCCTTTTTCGGGACTAGCGGGAGAGAGACCCAGTACTTC.

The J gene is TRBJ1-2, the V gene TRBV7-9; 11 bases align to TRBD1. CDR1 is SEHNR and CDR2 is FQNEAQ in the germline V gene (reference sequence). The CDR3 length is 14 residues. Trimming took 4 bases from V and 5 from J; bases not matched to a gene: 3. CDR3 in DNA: TGTGCCAGCAGCTCGGGACAGGGGGTTTATGGCTACACCTTC. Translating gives CASSSGQGVYGYTF.

CDR3 nucleotides: TGTGCCAGCAGCGTACCTGGGGGTGAAGCTTTCTTT. As protein: CASSVPGGEAFF. The genes are TRBV9 and TRBJ1-1; TRBD1 might be the D (5 bases). The germline V and J ends were trimmed by 1 base and 7 bases, with 8 bases remaining between them. The germline V gene has CDR1 SGDLS and CDR2 YYNGEE. CDR3 length: 12 residues.